The T cell receptor beta chain under discussion was sequenced for a study of T cells in Graves' hyperthyroidism and ophthalmopathy. Trimming removed 4 bases at V and 4 bases at J, with 16 bases between. The CDR3 has 14 residues. Germline loops: CDR1 SQVTM, CDR2 ANQGSEA. As regards this clonotype: Antigen unknown.

Study-wide results and limits: In the blood, most expanded thyroid clonotypes above 0.001 appeared as well. Researchers report that a 13 V-J model separated ophthalmopathy from stable hyperthyroidism.

Regions amplified from RNA transcripts were the TCR beta CDR3 regions. The HTBI set primed first-round TCR CDR3 RT-PCR. In TCRdb, the multiplex PCR reads were re-called with MiXCR into one record per CDR3 protein. The sample has approximately 560,000 distinct CDR3 sequences; approximately 15% are singletons. The V call is TRBV29-1, the J call TRBJ2-5; D gene uncertain. The sequenced sample was blood. This receptor was identified in a woman in her 30s with Graves' hyperthyroidism. The CDR3 DNA sequence: TGCAGCGTTGTGGCCTCTTTAGGCGGAGAGACCCAGTACTTC. It encodes CSVVASLGGETQYF.